A single sample is the source of the 20 T cell receptor beta chains below, sequenced in a study of T cell changes during pregnancy in multiple sclerosis. The table came from immunoSEQ multiplex PCR; TCRdb's copy has only in-frame clones and leaves some out. The sample lists some 80,000 clones, nearly 95% occurring once. The sample here was peripheral blood, taken in the second trimester of pregnancy. The receptor source for this set is a female donor with multiple sclerosis, enrolled in a pregnancy study.

V gene TRBV19 combines with J gene TRBJ1-1, with D unresolved. CDR1 and CDR2 (germline): LNHDA, SQIVND (reference sequence). V gave up 3 bases and J gave up 5 bases, with 16 bases separating them. CDR3 size: 15 residues. The CDR3 DNA reads TGTGCCAGTAGTATGAGTGAGTATCCATGGACTGAAGCTTTCTTT. It encodes CASSMSEYPWTEAFF.

This clone was observed a few times. The CDR3 here is CASSYRGGTSNEQFF. The CDR3 nucleotides are TGTGCCAGCAGCTATCGGGGAGGAACCTCCAATGAGCAGTTCTTC. The genes are TRBV7-2 and TRBJ2-1; possible D gene TRBD2, 6 bases. Trimming shortened V by 4 bases and J by 6 bases, and 16 bases separated the two germline ends. CDR3 length equals 15 residues. CDR1 SGHTA and CDR2 FQGNSA come from the germline V gene.

This chain connects TRBV9 to TRBJ2-7, with 9 bases matching TRBD1. Germline-derived CDR1 and CDR2 are SGDLS and YYNGEE. Germline trimming cut 4 bases from V and 3 bases from J; bases unmatched to any gene: 8. The CDR3 contains 15 residues. For the CDR3, the DNA is TGTGCCAGCAGCCCCACGGACAGGGGTGGCTACGAGCAGTACTTC. It is translated as CASSPTDRGGYEQYF.

This chain joins TRBV7-7 and TRBJ2-2; tentatively, D is TRBD2 (5 bases). V lost 5 bases, J lost 4 bases, and 11 bases lay in between. Germline CDR1 and CDR2: SSHAT and FNYEAQ (reference sequence). The CDR3 consists of 14 residues. The CDR3 region is CASSTARGTGELFF. Written as DNA, the CDR3 is TGTGCCAGCAGCACCGCCCGGGGCACCGGGGAGCTGTTTTTT.

The rearrangement links TRBV11-2 to TRBJ1-3; D is undetermined. The CDR3 is 17 residues long. The germline gives CDR1 SGHAT, CDR2 FQNNGV. V was cut by 2 bases and J by 0 bases, with 14 bases left in between. In nucleotides, the CDR3 is TGTGCCAGCAGCTTATCTCCCAGCGGGGTCTCTGGAAACACCATATATTTT. This sequence encodes CASSLSPSGVSGNTIYF.

The CDR3 region has the DNA TGTGCCTGGAGCCTTTCCATTACTTCAGGGTACACTGAAGCTTTCTTT. Its translation: CAWSLSITSGYTEAFF. The V gene is TRBV30, the J gene TRBJ1-1, with D maybe TRBD1 (5 bases). The germline V and J ends were trimmed by 3 bases and 3 bases, with 20 bases remaining between them. This CDR3 spans 16 amino acids. Germline V gene sequence: CDR1 GTSNPN, CDR2 SVGIG (reference sequence).

V usage is TRBV4-1 and J usage is TRBJ1-2, with a tentative D call TRBD1 (5 bases). The CDR3 consists of 15 residues. Between the trimmed V and J ends, which lost 0 bases and 4 bases, there was a span of 12 bases. Germline-derived CDR1 and CDR2 are MGHRA and YSYEKL. CDR3 loop: CASSQEEGVGYGYTF. The DNA for the CDR3 is TGCGCCAGCAGCCAAGAGGAAGGGGTTGGCTATGGCTACACCTTC.

The rearrangement links TRBV11-2 to TRBJ2-3, with TRBD2 as a possible D gene (6 bases). CDR3 length: 15 residues. V was pared by 1 base and J by 3 bases, with 11 bases between. CDR1 is SGHAT and CDR2 is FQNNGV in the germline V gene. The CDR3 nucleotides are TGTGCCAGCAGCTTAGTTGGAGGGTTGACAGATACGCAGTATTTT. Translated: CASSLVGGLTDTQYF. The full variable domain, with the rest looked up from reference TRBV11-2 and TRBJ2-3, is EAGVAQSPRYKIIEKRQSVAFWCNPISGHATLYWYQQILGQGPKLLIQFQNNGVVDDSQLPKDRFSAERLKGVDSTLKIQPAKLEDSAVYLCASSLVGGLTDTQYFGPGTRLTVL.

The V call is TRBV6-4, the J call TRBJ2-1; tentative D call: TRBD1 (6 bases). The CDR3 is 15 amino acids. Germline CDR1 reads MRHNA; CDR2 reads SNTAGT. Trimming shortened V by 3 bases and J by 5 bases, and 14 bases separated the two germline ends. The CDR3, as DNA: TGTGCCAGCAGTGATAAGGGTGGGGGCCACAATGAGCAGTTCTTC. This encodes CASSDKGGGHNEQFF.

The chain employs TRBV30 and TRBJ1-1; D possibly corresponds to TRBD1 (6 bases). V dropped 6 bases and J dropped 10 bases, with 15 bases sitting between them. CDR1 and CDR2 (germline): GTSNPN, SVGIG (reference sequence). This CDR3 has 11 amino acids. Here the CDR3 reads CACLTGRGAFF. As DNA, the CDR3 is TGTGCCTGCCTTACAGGGCGCGGAGCTTTCTTT. The full variable domain, its missing parts supplied by reference TRBV30 and TRBJ1-1, is SQTIHQWPATLVQPVGSPLSLECTVEGTSNPNLYWYRQAAGRGLQLLFYSVGIGQISSEVPQNLSASRPQDRQFILSSKKLLLSDSGFYLCACLTGRGAFFGQGTRLTVV.

The V call is TRBV7-3, the J call TRBJ1-1; a possible D gene is TRBD1 (6 bases). The CDR3 has 13 amino acids. From germline, CDR1 is SGHTA and CDR2 FQGTGA. Trimming left V 5 bases short and J 5 bases short, with 12 bases between. As DNA, the CDR3 is TGTGCCAGCAGCAGGGGGGGGGAGACTGAAGCTTTCTTT. Amino acids: CASSRGGETEAFF.

The V call is TRBV18, the J call TRBJ1-3; the match to TRBD1 covers 7 bases. V shed 2 bases and J 4 bases; nucleotides not matched to a gene: 14. Per germline, CDR1 KGHSH and CDR2 LQKENI. The CDR3 length is 18 residues. CDR3 in amino acids: CASSPYLGQWFKGNTIYF. The CDR3 nucleotides read TGTGCCAGCTCACCATACTTGGGACAGTGGTTTAAGGGAAACACCATATATTTT.

The chain joins TRBV7-9 to TRBJ1-3; 8 bases match TRBD1. Germline CDR1 SEHNR, CDR2 FQNEAQ (reference sequence). The CDR3 has 17 amino acids. V shed 4 bases and J 2 bases; nucleotides not matched to a gene: 10. DNA of the CDR3: TGTGCCAGCAGCTCCACCCAGACAGGGGTTGCTGGAAACACCATATATTTT. Amino acid sequence: CASSSTQTGVAGNTIYF.

The genes are TRBV6-5 and TRBJ1-2; 10 positions agree with TRBD1. This CDR3 has 15 residues. J gave up 3 bases and V 6 bases, and 7 bases lay outside the gene matches. Germline V gives CDR1 MNHEY, CDR2 SVGAGI. In DNA, the CDR3 is TGTGCCAGCAGCTCAGGTGGACAGGGGGACTATGGCTACACCTTC. Translation: CASSSGGQGDYGYTF.

V gene TRBV6-1 combines with J gene TRBJ1-2; the D is unclear. The CDR3 is 12 amino acids. Germline V lookup: CDR1 MNHNS, CDR2 SASEGT. The V end lost 6 bases, the J end lost 1 base, and 6 bases lay between the germline ends. CDR3 nucleotide sequence: TGTGCCAGCAGCCCCATTAACTATGGCTACACCTTC. Its protein product is CASSPINYGYTF.

The chain is built from TRBV30 and TRBJ2-7; 8 bases fit TRBD1. V trimming: 2 bases; J trimming: 7 bases; junction bases outside the gene matches: 13. The CDR3 has 15 residues. Germline values: CDR1 GTSNPN, CDR2 SVGIG (reference sequence). As DNA, the CDR3 is TGTGCCTGGAGTACCGGGACAGGACCTCTCAGGGAGCAGTACTTC. Translation gives CAWSTGTGPLREQYF.

The V gene is TRBV19, the J gene TRBJ2-7; 8 positions agree with TRBD2. In germline, CDR1 is LNHDA, CDR2 SQIVND (reference sequence). The V and J ends lost 3 bases and 6 bases, in that order; junction bases with no gene match: 7. The CDR3 covers 14 residues. The CDR3 nucleotides read TGTGCCAGTAGTATCCCCGGGACTAGGGGCGAGCAGTACTTC. It yields the protein CASSIPGTRGEQYF.

This chain uses TRBV19 with TRBJ2-6, with D hard to call. From germline, CDR1 is LNHDA and CDR2 SQIVND (reference sequence). The CDR3 is made up of 15 amino acids. V was cut by 4 bases and J by 0 bases, with 7 bases left in between. Here the CDR3 reads CASSTHSSGANVLTF. The CDR3 DNA reads as TGTGCCAGTAGTACCCATAGCTCTGGGGCCAACGTCCTGACTTTC. Based on the CDR3 plus reference TRBV19 and TRBJ2-6, the full variable domain is DGGITQSPKYLFRKEGQNVTLSCEQNLNHDAMYWYRQDPGQGLRLIYYSQIVNDFQKGDIAEGYSVSREKKESFPLTVTSAQKNPTAFYLCASSTHSSGANVLTFGAGSRLTVL.

The chain combines TRBV27 with TRBJ2-7, with 9 positions matching TRBD1. V trimming: 3 bases; J trimming: 3 bases; junction bases outside the gene matches: 6. Looked up from germline, CDR1 is MNHEY and CDR2 is SMNVEV (reference sequence). This CDR3 is built from 15 residues. The CDR3 region is CASSLGGQGNYEQYF. CDR3 nucleotide sequence: TGTGCCAGCAGTTTGGGGGGACAGGGAAACTACGAGCAGTACTTC.

This clone came up once. V usage is TRBV27 and J usage is TRBJ2-7; 9 nucleotides match TRBD1. The CDR3 loop spans 15 amino acids. CDR1 and CDR2 (germline): MNHEY, SMNVEV (reference sequence). V trimming: 2 bases; J trimming: 0 bases; junction bases outside the gene matches: 2. The CDR3 sequence is CASSLQTGGSYEQYF. For the CDR3, the DNA is TGTGCCAGCAGTTTACAGACAGGGGGCTCCTACGAGCAGTACTTC.